The present T cell receptor beta chain was sequenced within a study of human T cells and chemical hapten exposure. Time point noted: healthy volunteer bleed at 6 weeks. Unfractionated whole blood yielded total RNA. TCRdb itself ran the RACE reads through MiXCR, one entry per CDR3 protein. The sample carries about 45,000 distinct CDR3 sequences, approximately 4% recorded once. Germline CDR1 LGHDT, CDR2 YNNKEL (reference sequence). CDR3 size: 11 residues. Trimming left V 6 bases short and J 11 bases short, with 13 bases between. Sequencing was carried out using whole blood. V and J are TRBV3-1 and TRBJ1-2; D is undetermined. The receptor was derived from a human donor in good health. Some clones in this sample may be carry-over from other donors' samples. In DNA form, the CDR3 reads TGTGCCAGCAGAAAATTTTACCTTTACACCTTC. It specifies CASRKFYLYTF.